Below are 22 T cell receptor beta chains sequenced from a single sample in a study of T-cell reconstitution after alpha-beta-depleted transplantation in children. Unique molecular identifiers were incorporated into the prepared TCRbeta library. TCRdb called the PCR reads again in MiXCR, with one record for every CDR3 protein. The data contain just over 350,000 distinct CDR3 sequences, roughly 14% of them singletons. The sequencing here drew on PBMCs, taken from the stem cell graft. These receptors originate from a human donor who donated a stem cell graft to a child with Fanconi anemia.

This clonotype was counted only a few times. The chain joins TRBV20-1 to TRBJ1-1; D might be TRBD1 (5 bases). Germline V gives CDR1 DFQATT, CDR2 SNEGSKA (reference sequence). The V end was cut by 4 bases, the J end by 0 bases, with 12 bases between. This CDR3 contains 14 residues. The CDR3 nucleotides read TGCAGTGCTAATGACAGAACCCTGAACACTGAAGCTTTCTTT. This gives the protein CSANDRTLNTEAFF.

There are a few counts of this clonotype. The chain joins TRBV11-1 to TRBJ2-1, with TRBD2 as a possible D gene (5 bases). CDR1 SGHAT and CDR2 FQDESV come from the germline V gene (reference sequence). The V gene lost 1 base and the J gene lost 8 bases, with 9 bases spanning the gap. This CDR3 comprises 13 residues. CDR3 sequence (DNA): TGTGCCAGCAGCTTAGGAGCGGCCGATGAGCAGTTCTTC. Its protein is CASSLGAADEQFF.

This clonotype has at least ten counts. The chain combines TRBV5-1 with TRBJ2-3; D may be TRBD1 (6 bases). V was pared by 3 bases and J by 2 bases, with 13 bases between. The V gene's germline CDR1 is SGHRS and CDR2 YFSETQ. CDR3 length: 15 amino acids. The DNA of the CDR3 is TGCGCCAGCAGCTCAGGGGAGACTTACACAGATACGCAGTATTTT. It specifies CASSSGETYTDTQYF.

J is TRBJ2-3 and V is TRBV10-1; 9 nucleotides align to TRBD2. The CDR3 spans 16 residues. Germline CDR1 reads WNHNN; CDR2 reads SYGVQD (reference sequence). V was pared by 5 bases and J by 0 bases, with 6 bases of the junction left unmatched. The CDR3 sequence is CASSLAGDTSTDTQYF. In DNA form, the CDR3 reads TGCGCCAGCAGTTTAGCGGGGGACACAAGCACAGATACGCAGTATTTT.

The sample holds a few counts of this clonotype. This chain uses TRBV6-2 or TRBV6-3 with TRBJ1-5, with a weak D call TRBD1 (5 bases). Germline assignment: CDR1 MNHEY and CDR2 SVGEGT. The CDR3 spans 14 residues. Between the trimmed V and J ends, which lost 6 bases and 3 bases, there was a span of 12 bases. This CDR3 is CASRGADFNQPQHF. CDR3 sequence (DNA): TGTGCCAGCAGAGGGGCGGATTTCAATCAGCCCCAGCATTTT.

This clonotype was seen a few times. This chain joins TRBV7-8 and TRBJ1-5, with TRBD1 identical over 8 bases. Germline assignment: CDR1 SGHVS and CDR2 FQNEAQ. The CDR3 is made up of 15 amino acids. V lost 3 bases to trimming and J lost 1 base; unmatched junction nucleotides: 2. In DNA, the CDR3 is TGTGCCAGCAGCTTCGGACAGGGCAGCAATCAGCCCCAGCATTTT. This sequence encodes CASSFGQGSNQPQHF.

The J gene is TRBJ2-2, the V gene TRBV6-2 or TRBV6-3; 9 nucleotides match TRBD2. The CDR3 totals 17 residues. V dropped 0 bases and J dropped 5; count of bases not matched to a gene: 7. Germline V lookup: CDR1 MNHEY, CDR2 SVGEGT. The CDR3 DNA is TGTGCCAGCAGTTACTCGGCGGGGGGGCCGACAACCGGGGAGCTGTTTTTT. The encoded protein is CASSYSAGGPTTGELFF.

V gene TRBV20-1 combines with J gene TRBJ2-5; 11 bases match TRBD2. V dropped 1 base and J dropped 2; count of bases not matched to a gene: 3. The V gene's germline CDR1 is DFQATT and CDR2 SNEGSKA (reference sequence). The CDR3 is 15 amino acids. CDR3: CSARASGGFQETQYF. The CDR3, as DNA: TGCAGTGCTAGAGCTAGCGGGGGGTTTCAAGAGACCCAGTACTTC.

This chain uses TRBV13 with TRBJ2-1; no clear D gene. V lost 2 bases to trimming and J lost 9 bases, with 14 bases between them. From germline, CDR1 is PRHDT and CDR2 FYEKMQ (reference sequence). There are 14 residues in the CDR3. The CDR3 region has the DNA TGTGCCAGCAGCTTAAGGCCCTCCAGGCTTGAGCAGTTCTTC. It specifies CASSLRPSRLEQFF.

This clonotype was recorded at least ten times. The rearrangement joins TRBV14 to TRBJ2-3; 9 bases agree with TRBD1. The germline V gene encodes CDR1 SGHDN and CDR2 FVKESK. The CDR3 is 14 residues long. J gave up 1 base and V 8 bases, and 4 bases lay outside the gene matches. The CDR3 DNA is TGTGCCAGCTCAAGGACAGGGGGCACAGATACGCAGTATTTT. Encoded protein: CASSRTGGTDTQYF.

This clonotype came up many times. V gene TRBV7-2 combines with J gene TRBJ2-3; maybe TRBD1 (5 bases). The CDR3 contains 15 residues. Germline CDR1 SGHTA, CDR2 FQGNSA. Trimming took 3 bases from V and 5 from J, leaving 15 bases between them. The chain's CDR3 is CASSFEPGPQDTQYF. CDR3 DNA: TGTGCCAGCAGCTTCGAACCAGGGCCCCAAGATACGCAGTATTTT.

The rearrangement uses TRBV4-3 and TRBJ2-5; 7 nucleotides match TRBD1. Unmatched junction bases numbered 8, after V lost 3 bases and J lost 4 bases. The CDR3 is made up of 15 amino acids. Germline-derived CDR1 and CDR2 are LGHNA and YSLEER. CDR3 bases: TGCGCCAGCAGCCAGAGTGGGACAGAAGTAGAGACCCAGTACTTC. The encoded protein is CASSQSGTEVETQYF.

This clonotype was seen more than once but under ten times. The rearrangement uses TRBV19 and TRBJ1-4; 7 nucleotides match TRBD1. This CDR3 is built from 15 residues. The germline V gene encodes CDR1 LNHDA and CDR2 SQIVND (reference sequence). The V and J ends lost 5 bases and 7 bases, in that order; junction bases with no gene match: 10. The CDR3 sequence is CASSPRTGGSEKLFF. The DNA of the CDR3 is TGTGCCAGTAGTCCCCGGACAGGTGGGAGTGAAAAACTGTTTTTT.

This clonotype was seen only a few times. The V gene is TRBV5-1, the J gene TRBJ2-1, with 13 bases lining up with TRBD2. The germline V gene has CDR1 SGHRS and CDR2 YFSETQ. The CDR3 is made up of 15 amino acids. V was clipped by 6 bases and J by 6 bases; unmatched bases: 6. CDR3 protein: CASILGTSGVNEQFF. The CDR3 nucleotides are TGCGCCAGCATACTAGGGACTAGCGGGGTCAATGAGCAGTTCTTC.

This chain connects TRBV6-1 to TRBJ2-5, with 11 nucleotides matching TRBD2. The CDR3 covers 15 residues. With 7 bases clipped from V and 5 bases from J, the junction kept 9 bases outside the gene matches. Germline CDR1 and CDR2: MNHNS and SASEGT. The CDR3 DNA is TGTGCCAGCACTGCTAGCGGGGGGTCGGTGGAGACCCAGTACTTC. Residues: CASTASGGSVETQYF.

This clonotype was seen ten or more times. The chain recombines TRBV10-3 with TRBJ2-3, with D tentatively TRBD2 (6 bases). The CDR3 totals 15 residues. Looked up from germline, CDR1 is ENHRY and CDR2 is SYGVKD. Between the trimmed V and J ends, which lost 6 bases and 0 bases, there was a span of 13 bases. CDR3 protein: CAISGAGGSTDTQYF. CDR3 DNA: TGTGCCATCAGCGGAGCGGGCGGTAGCACAGATACGCAGTATTTT.

This clonotype has more than one count but fewer than ten. This rearrangement joins TRBV5-1 to TRBJ1-1, with D possibly being TRBD1 (5 bases). The V and J ends lost 6 bases and 6 bases respectively, with 21 bases between them. CDR3 length: 15 residues. Germline V lookup: CDR1 SGHRS, CDR2 YFSETQ. The CDR3 DNA reads as TGCGCCAGCACCCCGGACGCGGGGCCTAACGCTGAAGCTTTCTTT. Encoded protein: CASTPDAGPNAEAFF.

In its sample, this clonotype was seen many times. V is TRBV5-1 and J is TRBJ2-3, with a weak D call TRBD2 (6 bases). The CDR3 is 13 amino acids. The V and J ends lost 3 bases and 5 bases respectively, with 10 bases between them. Germline CDR1 SGHRS, CDR2 YFSETQ. The CDR3: CASSSGVEDTQYF. CDR3 DNA: TGCGCCAGCAGCTCGGGGGTTGAAGATACGCAGTATTTT.

The chain uses TRBV12-3 or TRBV12-4 and TRBJ2-1, with D perhaps matching TRBD1 (6 bases). V shed 5 bases and J shed 4 bases, with 12 bases lying between them. The CDR3 is 14 residues long. The CDR3 DNA reads as TGTGCCAGCAGTCCCGGGACACCTTACAATGAGCAGTTCTTC. It specifies CASSPGTPYNEQFF.

The table lists this clonotype with a few counts. The V and J genes are TRBV20-1 and TRBJ1-1, with 8 nucleotides matching TRBD1. CDR1 DFQATT and CDR2 SNEGSKA come from the germline V gene (reference sequence). This CDR3 region has 13 residues. V was clipped by 6 bases and J by 5 bases; unmatched bases: 8. CDR3 DNA: TGCAGTGCCGGACAGGGAGCCTTAACTGAAGCTTTCTTT. Amino acids: CSAGQGALTEAFF.

The rearrangement uses TRBV3-1 and TRBJ2-3; 13 nucleotides agree with TRBD2. Germline CDR1 is LGHDT and CDR2 is YNNKEL (reference sequence). The CDR3 covers 16 residues. V lost 4 bases, J lost 4 bases, and 5 bases stayed unmatched. The DNA for the CDR3 is TGTGCCAGCAGCCGAAGGACTAGCGGGGGACCAGATACGCAGTATTTT. As protein: CASSRRTSGGPDTQYF.

This clonotype has at least ten counts. The gene calls are TRBV12-3 or TRBV12-4 and TRBJ1-2; D gene unclear. V dropped 3 bases and J dropped 3 bases, with 11 bases sitting between them. This CDR3 is 14 amino acids long. CDR3 sequence reads: CASSFRSMHYGYTF. CDR3 coding DNA: TGTGCCAGCAGTTTCCGTTCCATGCACTATGGCTACACCTTC.